Shown below are 10 T cell receptor beta chains from a single sample sequenced in a study of T-cell reconstitution after alpha-beta-depleted transplantation in children. The TCRbeta library incorporated unique molecular identifiers. Each CDR3 protein gets one entry after TCRdb re-called the PCR reads with MiXCR. The table lists about 540,000 distinct CDR3 sequences, 15% to 20% of them singletons, with approximately 3% in the top ten. Here the sequenced sample was PBMCs from the stem cell graft donor, taken from the stem cell graft. These receptors all come from a human donor who donated a stem cell graft to a child with acute lymphoblastic leukemia.

The V and J genes are TRBV4-1 and TRBJ2-1; 9 nucleotides line up with TRBD2. The CDR3 extends over 17 amino acids. J gave up 5 bases and V 3 bases, and 11 bases lay outside the gene matches. CDR1 and CDR2 (germline): MGHRA, YSYEKL. CDR3 DNA: TGCGCCAGCAGCCACGTCTTTAGCGGGAGTGGGAACAATGAGCAGTTCTTC. Translated, it gives CASSHVFSGSGNNEQFF.

This clonotype was recorded a few times. The chain's CDR3 is CASSSDRTARGYTF. CDR3 nucleotides: TGTGCCAGCAGTTCAGACAGGACGGCGAGGGGCTACACCTTC. The V call is TRBV12-3 or TRBV12-4, the J call TRBJ1-2; D is possibly TRBD1 (6 bases). V was shortened by 4 bases and J by 8 bases, with 17 bases between the two germline ends. The CDR3 covers 14 residues.

This clonotype has more than one count but fewer than ten. V gene TRBV25-1 combines with J gene TRBJ2-2, with D possibly being TRBD1 or TRBD2 (7 bases each). The CDR3 contains 19 residues. Germline CDR1 MGHDK, CDR2 SYGVNS. Trimming removed 0 bases from V and 2 bases from J, with 19 bases in between. This chain's CDR3 is CASSEYIGRGTDNTGELFF. The CDR3, as DNA: TGTGCCAGCAGTGAATATATTGGGAGGGGGACAGATAACACCGGGGAGCTGTTTTTT.

The chain is built from TRBV7-3 and TRBJ1-1; 7 bases are a match to TRBD1. The ends lost 5 bases at V and 4 bases at J; junction bases unmatched: 4. In germline, CDR1 is SGHTA, CDR2 FQGTGA. The CDR3 covers 13 residues. In nucleotides, the CDR3 is TGTGCCAGCAGCGATGACAGGGTCACTGAAGCTTTCTTT. It yields the protein CASSDDRVTEAFF. The full variable domain, its missing parts supplied by reference TRBV7-3 and TRBJ1-1, is GAGVSQTPSNKVTEKGKYVELRCDPISGHTALYWYRQSLGQGPEFLIYFQGTGAADDSGLPNDRFFAVRPEGSVSTLKIQRTERGDSAVYLCASSDDRVTEAFFGQGTRLTVV.

The chain recombines TRBV5-1 with TRBJ1-1; TRBD1 agrees at 9 bases. Trimming at V came to 4 bases and at J to 6 bases, leaving 10 bases not matched to a gene. Germline CDR1 reads SGHRS; CDR2 reads YFSETQ. The length of the CDR3 is 15 residues. The CDR3 coding sequence is TGCGCCAGCAGCCCCCGACAGGGGGGAAGCGCTGAAGCTTTCTTT. This translates into CASSPRQGGSAEAFF.

This clonotype occurred a few times. DNA for the CDR3: TGTGCCAGCAGTGAAGGTCCCAGGTACCAAGAGACCCAGTACTTC. Translating gives CASSEGPRYQETQYF. The V gene is TRBV6-1, the J gene TRBJ2-5; no clear D. The CDR3 length is 15 residues. CDR1 MNHNS and CDR2 SASEGT come from the germline V gene. V gave up 1 base and J gave up 0 bases, with 9 bases separating them.

This clonotype was detected a few times. This sequence joins TRBV6-4 and TRBJ1-1; D is perhaps TRBD1 (5 bases). V was shortened by 0 bases and J by 1 base, with 12 bases between the two germline ends. CDR1 is MRHNA and CDR2 is SNTAGT in the germline V gene. The CDR3 has 16 residues. CDR3 in amino acids: CASSDSNRGRNTEAFF. CDR3 DNA sequence: TGTGCCAGCAGTGACTCGAACCGGGGCCGGAACACTGAAGCTTTCTTT.

This chain links TRBV6-5 with TRBJ1-4; D unresolved. V shed 0 bases and J shed 8 bases, with 13 bases lying between them. The germline gives CDR1 MNHEY, CDR2 SVGAGI. This CDR3 is 15 amino acids long. CDR3 protein: CASSYSGASREKLFF. The CDR3 DNA reads as TGTGCCAGCAGTTACTCGGGTGCTTCCAGGGAAAAACTGTTTTTT.

The J gene is TRBJ2-5, the V gene TRBV15; the match to TRBD1 covers 8 bases. The CDR3 consists of 16 residues. V gave up 4 bases and J gave up 5 bases; unmatched junction bases: 12. Germline V gives CDR1 LNHNV, CDR2 YYDKDF (reference sequence). CDR3 nucleotides: TGTGCCACCAGCACGGACAGGGTTGGATTTCAGGAGACCCAGTACTTC. Protein: CATSTDRVGFQETQYF.

This clonotype was picked up a small number of times. This chain joins TRBV7-3 and TRBJ1-1, with a weak D call TRBD1 (5 bases). CDR1 and CDR2 from the germline V gene are SGHTA and FQGTGA. The CDR3 is made up of 12 amino acids. The V end was cut by 6 bases, the J end by 8 bases, with 13 bases between. CDR3 sequence (DNA): TGTGCCAGCAGACCCGGACACCTGGAAGCTTTCTTT. Amino acid sequence: CASRPGHLEAFF.